This TCR beta chain was sequenced for a study of blood T cell repertoires in COVID-19. Study information: The United States, Italy and Spain were the sources of the acute and convalescent COVID-19 samples. PBMCs, B-cell-depleted T cells, or T cells were the source of the cDNA or gDNA that made up the material.

V lost 4 bases and J 6 bases, leaving 6 bases between the germline ends. There are 11 residues in the CDR3. Germline CDR1 and CDR2: SEHNR and FQNEAQ (reference sequence). Original methodology: Estimates of nucleated cell counts were drawn from the amplification of reference gene primers. Profiling relied on immunoSEQ multiplex PCR, and the TCRdb table lists in-frame clones only, not all of them. From that table come the V and J calls and clone size; the DNA was used to work out D and trimming. Of some 400,000 clones listed, around 90% are singletons. The clonotype originates from a man aged 18 to 29 with active or convalescent COVID-19. The sequenced material came from peripheral blood. The V gene is TRBV7-9, the J gene TRBJ1-1; D is unclear. CDR3 residues: CASSSYSEAFF. The CDR3 DNA sequence: TGTGCCAGCAGCTCCTACTCTGAAGCTTTCTTT.